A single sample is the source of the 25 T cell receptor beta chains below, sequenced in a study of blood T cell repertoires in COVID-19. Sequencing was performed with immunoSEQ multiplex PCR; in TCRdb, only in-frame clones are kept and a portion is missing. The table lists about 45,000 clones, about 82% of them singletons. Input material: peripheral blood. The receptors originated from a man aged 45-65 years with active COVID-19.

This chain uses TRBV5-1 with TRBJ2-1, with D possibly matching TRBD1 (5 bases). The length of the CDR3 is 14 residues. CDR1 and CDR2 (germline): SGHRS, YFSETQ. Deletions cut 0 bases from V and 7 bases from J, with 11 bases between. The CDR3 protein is CASSLEPTENEQFF. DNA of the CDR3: TGCGCCAGCAGCTTGGAACCGACAGAGAATGAGCAGTTCTTC.

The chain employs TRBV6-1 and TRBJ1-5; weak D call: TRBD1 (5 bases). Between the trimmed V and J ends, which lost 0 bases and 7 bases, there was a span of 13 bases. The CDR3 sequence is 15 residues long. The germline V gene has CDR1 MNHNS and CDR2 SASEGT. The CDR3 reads CASSEARQGLQPQHF. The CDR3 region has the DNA TGTGCCAGCAGTGAAGCGAGGCAGGGCTTACAGCCCCAGCATTTT.

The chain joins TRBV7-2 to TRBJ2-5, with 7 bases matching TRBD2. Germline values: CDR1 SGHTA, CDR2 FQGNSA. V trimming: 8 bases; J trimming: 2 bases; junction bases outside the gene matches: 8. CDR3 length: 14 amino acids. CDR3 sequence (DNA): TGTGCCAGCCGATCCGGACTAGGGCAAGAGACCCAGTACTTC. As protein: CASRSGLGQETQYF.

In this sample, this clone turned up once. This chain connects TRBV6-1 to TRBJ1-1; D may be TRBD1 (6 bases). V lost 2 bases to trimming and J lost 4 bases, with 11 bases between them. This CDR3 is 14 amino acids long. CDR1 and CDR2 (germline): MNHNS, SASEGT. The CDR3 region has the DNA TGTGCCAGCAGTGAACGGGGGGGCGGCACTGAAGCTTTCTTT. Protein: CASSERGGGTEAFF.

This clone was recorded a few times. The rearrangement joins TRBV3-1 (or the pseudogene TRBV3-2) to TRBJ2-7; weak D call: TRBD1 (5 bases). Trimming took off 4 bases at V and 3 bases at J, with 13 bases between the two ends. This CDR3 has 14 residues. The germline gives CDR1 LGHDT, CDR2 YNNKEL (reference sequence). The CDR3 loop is CASSRQSVGYEQYF. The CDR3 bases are TGTGCCAGCAGCCGACAGTCAGTCGGCTACGAGCAGTACTTC.

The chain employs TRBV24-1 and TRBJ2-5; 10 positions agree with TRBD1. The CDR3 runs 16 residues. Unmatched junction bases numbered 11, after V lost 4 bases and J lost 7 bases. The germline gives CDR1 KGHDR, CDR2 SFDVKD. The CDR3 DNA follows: TGTGCCACCAGTGAGACAGGGGGCTCGAGGGAAGGGACCCAGTACTTC. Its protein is CATSETGGSREGTQYF.

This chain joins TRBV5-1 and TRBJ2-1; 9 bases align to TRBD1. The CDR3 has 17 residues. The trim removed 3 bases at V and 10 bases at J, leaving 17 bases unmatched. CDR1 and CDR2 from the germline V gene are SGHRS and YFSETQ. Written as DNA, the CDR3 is TGCGCCAGCAGCTACTCATCCGGGACAGGGAAGAGGGGGGAGCAGTTCTTC. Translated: CASSYSSGTGKRGEQFF.

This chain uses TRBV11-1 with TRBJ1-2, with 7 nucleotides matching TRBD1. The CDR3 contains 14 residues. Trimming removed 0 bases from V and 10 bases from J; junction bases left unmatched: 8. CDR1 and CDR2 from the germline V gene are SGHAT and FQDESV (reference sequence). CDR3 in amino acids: CASSLAFGTADYTF. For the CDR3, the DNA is TGTGCCAGCAGCTTAGCTTTCGGGACAGCTGACTACACCTTC.

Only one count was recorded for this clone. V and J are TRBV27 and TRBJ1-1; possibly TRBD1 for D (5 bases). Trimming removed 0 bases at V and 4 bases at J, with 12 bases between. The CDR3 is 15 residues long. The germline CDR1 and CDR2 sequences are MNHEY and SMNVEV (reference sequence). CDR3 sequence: CASSLSVQGGTEAFF. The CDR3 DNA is TGTGCCAGCAGTTTATCCGTGCAGGGTGGCACTGAAGCTTTCTTT.

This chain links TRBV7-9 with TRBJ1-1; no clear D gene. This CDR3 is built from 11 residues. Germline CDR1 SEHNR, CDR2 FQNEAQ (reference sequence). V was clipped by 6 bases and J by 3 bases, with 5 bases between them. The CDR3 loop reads CASSRDTEAFF. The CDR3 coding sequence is TGTGCCAGCAGTCGGGACACTGAAGCTTTCTTT.

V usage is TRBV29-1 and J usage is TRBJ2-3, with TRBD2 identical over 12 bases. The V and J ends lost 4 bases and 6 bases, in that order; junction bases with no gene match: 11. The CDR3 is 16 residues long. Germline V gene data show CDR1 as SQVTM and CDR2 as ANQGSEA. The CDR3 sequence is CSVGTSSGRALDTQYF. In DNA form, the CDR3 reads TGCAGCGTTGGCACATCTAGCGGGAGGGCCCTGGATACGCAGTATTTT.

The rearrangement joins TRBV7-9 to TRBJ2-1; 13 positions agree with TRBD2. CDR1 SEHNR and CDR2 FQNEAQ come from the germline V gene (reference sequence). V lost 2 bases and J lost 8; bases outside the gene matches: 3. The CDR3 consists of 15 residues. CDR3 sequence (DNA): TGTGCCAGCAGCTTAACTAGCGGGAGGGATTATGAGCAGTTCTTC. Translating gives CASSLTSGRDYEQFF.

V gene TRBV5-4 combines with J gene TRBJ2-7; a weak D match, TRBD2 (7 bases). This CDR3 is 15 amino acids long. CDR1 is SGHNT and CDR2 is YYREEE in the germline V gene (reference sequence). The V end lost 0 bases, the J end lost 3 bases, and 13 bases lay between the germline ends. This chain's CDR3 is CASSLGRGGFYEQYF. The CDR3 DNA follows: TGTGCCAGCAGCTTGGGGAGGGGGGGTTTCTACGAGCAGTACTTC.

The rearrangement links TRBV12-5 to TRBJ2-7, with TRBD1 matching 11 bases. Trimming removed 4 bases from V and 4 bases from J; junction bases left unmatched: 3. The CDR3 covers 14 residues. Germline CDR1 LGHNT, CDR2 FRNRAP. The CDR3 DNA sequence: TGTGCTAGTGGTTCAGGACAGGGGGCGTACGAGCAGTACTTC. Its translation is CASGSGQGAYEQYF.

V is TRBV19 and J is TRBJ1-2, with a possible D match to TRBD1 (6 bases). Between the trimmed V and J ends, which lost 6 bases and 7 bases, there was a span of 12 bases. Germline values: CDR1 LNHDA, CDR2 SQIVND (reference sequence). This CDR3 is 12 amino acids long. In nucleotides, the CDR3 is TGTGCCAGTAGGGCGGGGGGGCCTGGCTACACCTTC. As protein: CASRAGGPGYTF.

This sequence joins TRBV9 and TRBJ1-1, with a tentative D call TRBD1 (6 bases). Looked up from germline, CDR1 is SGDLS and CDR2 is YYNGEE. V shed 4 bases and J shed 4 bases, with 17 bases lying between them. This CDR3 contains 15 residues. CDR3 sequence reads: CASSITGGRTTEAFF. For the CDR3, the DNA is TGTGCCAGCAGCATAACGGGGGGGCGCACCACTGAAGCTTTCTTT.

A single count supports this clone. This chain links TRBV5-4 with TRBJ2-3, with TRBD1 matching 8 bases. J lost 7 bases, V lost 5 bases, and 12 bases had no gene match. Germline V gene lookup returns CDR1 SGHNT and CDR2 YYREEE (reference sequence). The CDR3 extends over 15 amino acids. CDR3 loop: CASRPGLQGANTQYF. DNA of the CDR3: TGTGCCAGCAGGCCGGGGTTGCAGGGGGCTAATACGCAGTATTTT.

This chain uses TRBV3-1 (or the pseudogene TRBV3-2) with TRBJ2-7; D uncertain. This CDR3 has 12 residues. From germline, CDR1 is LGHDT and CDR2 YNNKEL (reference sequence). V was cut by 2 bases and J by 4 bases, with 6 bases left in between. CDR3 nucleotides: TGTGCCAGCAGCCAAAATCGGTACGAGCAGTACTTC. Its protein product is CASSQNRYEQYF.

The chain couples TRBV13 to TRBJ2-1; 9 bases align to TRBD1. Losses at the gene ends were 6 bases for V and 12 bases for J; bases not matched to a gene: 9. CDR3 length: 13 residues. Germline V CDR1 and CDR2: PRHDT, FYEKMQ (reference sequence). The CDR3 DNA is TGTGCCAGCAGTCGGGACAGGGAAGCTTCGCAGTTCTTC. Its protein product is CASSRDREASQFF.

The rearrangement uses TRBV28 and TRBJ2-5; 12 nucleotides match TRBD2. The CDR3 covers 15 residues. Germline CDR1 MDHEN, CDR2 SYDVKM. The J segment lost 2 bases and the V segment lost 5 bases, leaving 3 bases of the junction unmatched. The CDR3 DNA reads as TGTGCCAGCAGTCTGGGACTAGCGGGTCAAGAGACCCAGTACTTC. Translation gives CASSLGLAGQETQYF.

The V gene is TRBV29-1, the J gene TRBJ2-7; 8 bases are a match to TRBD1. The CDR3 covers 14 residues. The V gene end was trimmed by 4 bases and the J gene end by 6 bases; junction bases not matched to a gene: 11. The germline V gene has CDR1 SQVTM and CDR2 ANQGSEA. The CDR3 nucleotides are TGCAGCGTTGGACAGGGGAACTCTGTCGGCGAGCAGTACTTC. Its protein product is CSVGQGNSVGEQYF.

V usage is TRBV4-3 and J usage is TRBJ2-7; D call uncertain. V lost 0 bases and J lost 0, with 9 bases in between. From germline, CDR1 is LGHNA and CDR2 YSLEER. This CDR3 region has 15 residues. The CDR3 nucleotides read TGCGCCAGCAGCCAAGATCCAGGTAGCTCCTACGAGCAGTACTTC. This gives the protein CASSQDPGSSYEQYF.

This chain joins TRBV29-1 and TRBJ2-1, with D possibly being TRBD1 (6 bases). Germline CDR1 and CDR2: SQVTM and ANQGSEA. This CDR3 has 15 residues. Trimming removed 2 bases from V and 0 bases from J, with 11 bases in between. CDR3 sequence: CSVEYRVSSYNEQFF. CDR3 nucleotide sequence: TGCAGCGTTGAATACAGGGTGAGCTCCTACAATGAGCAGTTCTTC.

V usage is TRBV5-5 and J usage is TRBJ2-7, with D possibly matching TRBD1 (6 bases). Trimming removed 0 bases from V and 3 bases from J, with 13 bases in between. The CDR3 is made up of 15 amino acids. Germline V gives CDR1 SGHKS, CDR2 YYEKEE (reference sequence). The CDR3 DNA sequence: TGTGCCAGCAGCTTGGGGATGGACAGATTCTACGAGCAGTACTTC. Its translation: CASSLGMDRFYEQYF.

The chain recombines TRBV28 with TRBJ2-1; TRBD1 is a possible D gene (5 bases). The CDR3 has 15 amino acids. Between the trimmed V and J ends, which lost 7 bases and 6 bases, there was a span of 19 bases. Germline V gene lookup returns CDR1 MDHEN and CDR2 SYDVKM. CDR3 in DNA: TGTGCCAGCATAGGCGCAGGGCCTCATAGCAATGAGCAGTTCTTC. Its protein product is CASIGAGPHSNEQFF.